The present entry profiles one TCR beta chain with its context. The sample originates from a study of blood T cell repertoires in COVID-19. Original processing methods: How many nucleated cells were present was estimated from reference gene primer amplification. This table comes from immunoSEQ multiplex PCR, and its TCRdb copy is limited to in-frame clones, with some not included. The V and J calls and clone size come from that table; D and trimming were worked out from the DNA. The sample shows about 400,000 clones, approximately 90% of them seen only once. V was clipped by 0 bases and J by 9 bases; unmatched bases: 5. The CDR3 is 15 amino acids. Germline lookup yields CDR1 SGHKS and CDR2 YYEKEE (reference sequence).

The chain couples TRBV5-5 to TRBJ1-6; 8 bases fit TRBD1. The TCR sequence derives from a woman under 40 with acute COVID-19. The sample consisted of PBMCs or T cells enriched from blood (not recorded which). The CDR3 protein is CASSLGTGLRSPLHF. The CDR3 region has the DNA TGTGCCAGCAGCTTGGGGACAGGGCTCCGTTCACCCCTCCACTTT.